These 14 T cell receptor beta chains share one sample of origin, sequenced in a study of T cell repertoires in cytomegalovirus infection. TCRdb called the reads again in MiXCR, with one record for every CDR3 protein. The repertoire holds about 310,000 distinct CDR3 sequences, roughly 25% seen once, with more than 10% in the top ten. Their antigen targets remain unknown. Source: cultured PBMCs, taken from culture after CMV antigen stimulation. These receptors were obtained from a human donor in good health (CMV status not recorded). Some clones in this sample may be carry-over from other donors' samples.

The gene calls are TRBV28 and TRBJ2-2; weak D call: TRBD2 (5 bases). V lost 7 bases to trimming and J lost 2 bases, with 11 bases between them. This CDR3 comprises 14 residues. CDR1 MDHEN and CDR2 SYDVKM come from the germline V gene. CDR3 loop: CASKRTVNTGELFF. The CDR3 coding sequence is TGTGCCAGCAAGAGGACTGTCAACACCGGGGAGCTGTTTTTT. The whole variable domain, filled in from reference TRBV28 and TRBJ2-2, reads DVKVTQSSRYLVKRTGEKVFLECVQDMDHENMFWYRQDPGLGLRLIYFSYDVKMKEKGDIPEGYSVSREKKERFSLILESASTNQTSMYLCASKRTVNTGELFFGEGSRLTVL.

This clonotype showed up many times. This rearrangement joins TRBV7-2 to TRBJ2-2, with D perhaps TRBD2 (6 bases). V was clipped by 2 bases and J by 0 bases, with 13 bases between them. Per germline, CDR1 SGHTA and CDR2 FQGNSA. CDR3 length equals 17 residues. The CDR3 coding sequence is TGTGCCAGCAGCTTATTGTCCGGGGGATCGAACACCGGGGAGCTGTTTTTT. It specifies CASSLLSGGSNTGELFF.

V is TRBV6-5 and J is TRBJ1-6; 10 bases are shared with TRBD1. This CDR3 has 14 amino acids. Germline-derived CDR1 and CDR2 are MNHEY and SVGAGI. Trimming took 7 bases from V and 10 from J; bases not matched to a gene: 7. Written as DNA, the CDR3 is TGTGCCAGCAAGCCGGGACAGGGGTGGTCACCCCTCCACTTT. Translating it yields CASKPGQGWSPLHF.

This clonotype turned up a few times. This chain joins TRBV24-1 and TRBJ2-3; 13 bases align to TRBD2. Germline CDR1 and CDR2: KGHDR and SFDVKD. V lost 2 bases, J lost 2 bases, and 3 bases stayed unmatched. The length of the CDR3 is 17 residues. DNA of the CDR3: TGTGCCACCAGTGATTCCGGGACTAGCGGGATCACAGATACGCAGTATTTT. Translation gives CATSDSGTSGITDTQYF.

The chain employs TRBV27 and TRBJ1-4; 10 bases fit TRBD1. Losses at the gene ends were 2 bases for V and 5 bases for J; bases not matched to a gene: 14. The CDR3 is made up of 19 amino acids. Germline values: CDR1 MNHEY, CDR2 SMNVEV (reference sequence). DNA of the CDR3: TGTGCCAGCAGTTTAGTTTCCTCGCGCCCGGGACAGGGGAATGAAAAACTGTTTTTT. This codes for CASSLVSSRPGQGNEKLFF.

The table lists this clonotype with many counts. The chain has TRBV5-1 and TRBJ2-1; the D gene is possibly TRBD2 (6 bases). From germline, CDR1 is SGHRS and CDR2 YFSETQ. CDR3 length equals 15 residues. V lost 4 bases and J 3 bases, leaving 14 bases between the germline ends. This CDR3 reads CASSATGLNYNEQFF. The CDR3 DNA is TGCGCCAGCAGCGCCACGGGACTGAACTACAATGAGCAGTTCTTC.

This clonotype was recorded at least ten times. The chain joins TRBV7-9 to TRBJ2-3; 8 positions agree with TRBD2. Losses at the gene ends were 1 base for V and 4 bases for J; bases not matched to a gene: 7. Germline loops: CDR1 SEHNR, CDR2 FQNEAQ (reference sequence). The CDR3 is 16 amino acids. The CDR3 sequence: CASSLGVAGSADTQYF. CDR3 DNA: TGTGCCAGCAGCTTAGGAGTAGCGGGATCGGCAGATACGCAGTATTTT.

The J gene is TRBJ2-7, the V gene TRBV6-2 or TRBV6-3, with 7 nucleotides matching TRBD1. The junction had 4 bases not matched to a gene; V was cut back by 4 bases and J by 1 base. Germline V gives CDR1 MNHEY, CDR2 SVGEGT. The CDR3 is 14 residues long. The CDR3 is CASSSPGQSYEQYV. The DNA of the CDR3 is TGTGCCAGCAGTTCGCCGGGACAGTCCTACGAGCAGTACGTC.

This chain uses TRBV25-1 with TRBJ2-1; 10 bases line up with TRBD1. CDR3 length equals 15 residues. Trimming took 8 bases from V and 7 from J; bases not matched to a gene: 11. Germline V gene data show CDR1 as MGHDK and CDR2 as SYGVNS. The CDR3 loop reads CASHAMGQGMNEQFF. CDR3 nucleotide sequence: TGTGCCAGCCACGCCATGGGACAGGGGATGAATGAGCAGTTCTTC.

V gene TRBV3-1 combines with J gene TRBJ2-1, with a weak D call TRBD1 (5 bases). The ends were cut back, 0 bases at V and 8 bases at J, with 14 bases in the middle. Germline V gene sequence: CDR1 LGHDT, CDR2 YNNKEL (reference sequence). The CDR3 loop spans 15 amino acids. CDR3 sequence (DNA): TGTGCCAGCAGCCAAGATCCAGTATGGGGCCATGAGCAGTTCTTC. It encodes CASSQDPVWGHEQFF.

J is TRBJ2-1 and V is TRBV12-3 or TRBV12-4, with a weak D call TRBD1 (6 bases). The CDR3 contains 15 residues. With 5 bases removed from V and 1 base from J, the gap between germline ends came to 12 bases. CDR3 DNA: TGTGCCAGCAGTGCAGGGGTGGTATCCTACAATGAGCAGTTCTTC. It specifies CASSAGVVSYNEQFF.

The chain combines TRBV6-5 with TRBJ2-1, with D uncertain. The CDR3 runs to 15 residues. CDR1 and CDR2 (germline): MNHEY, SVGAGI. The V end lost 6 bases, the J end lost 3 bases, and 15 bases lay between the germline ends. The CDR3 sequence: CASSSGGLNYNEQFF. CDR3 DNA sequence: TGTGCCAGCAGCTCCGGCGGCCTCAACTACAATGAGCAGTTCTTC.

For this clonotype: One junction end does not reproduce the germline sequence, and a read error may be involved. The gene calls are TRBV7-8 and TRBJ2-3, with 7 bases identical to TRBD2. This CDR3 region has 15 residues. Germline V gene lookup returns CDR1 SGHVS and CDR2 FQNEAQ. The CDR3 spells CASSLGGGSTDTQCF. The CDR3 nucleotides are TGTGCCAGCAGCTTAGGGGGCGGGAGCACAGATACGCAGTGTTTT.

The CDR3 loop reads CSASRGLGGEQYV. In DNA form, the CDR3 reads TGCAGTGCTAGTAGGGGACTAGGGGGCGAGCAGTACGTC. V usage is TRBV20-1 and J usage is TRBJ2-7; 8 bases agree with TRBD2. The CDR3 has 13 amino acids. Germline assignment: CDR1 DFQATT and CDR2 SNEGSKA (reference sequence). After removal of 3 bases from V and 6 bases from J, the junction contained 7 bases not matched to a gene.